The rows below give T cell receptor beta chains drawn from one sample of a study of shared clonotypes between healthy human individuals. Clones were sequenced by immunoSEQ multiplex PCR, and TCRdb holds only the in-frame ones, with some missing. The data contain about 510,000 clones, over 75% of them seen just once; the ten biggest clones take up approximately 13%. The sample consisted of PBMCs. The receptors shown here come from a woman in her thirties or forties in good health. Some clones in this sample may be carry-over from other donors' samples. Each CDR3 is given with its conserved first and last residue. The order of the fields is D gene, V gene, clone size, J gene, CDR3 protein, CDR3 DNA. D genes are given only for firm matches. The size of a clone is reported for some rows only, either as once, few or many, or as a class for expanded clones.

TRBD1,TRBV11-3,.,TRBJ2-3,CASSLGQGLLDTQYF,TGTGCCAGCAGCCTCGGACAGGGATTGTTAGATACGCAGTATTTT
TRBD1,TRBV7-8,.,TRBJ1-2,CASSLVFGEGARGYTF,TGTGCCAGCAGCTTAGTGTTCGGGGAGGGGGCGCGTGGCTACACCTTC
TRBD2,TRBV7-8,.,TRBJ2-7,CASSPTGLAYEQYF,TGTGCCAGCAGCCCTACGGGACTAGCCTACGAGCAGTACTTC
TRBD1,TRBV5-4,.,TRBJ1-2,CASSWTGEGYTF,TGTGCCAGCAGCTGGACAGGGGAGGGCTACACCTTC
TRBD2,TRBV28,.,TRBJ2-4,CASSFWTSGSKNIQYF,TGTGCCAGCAGTTTCTGGACTAGCGGGAGTAAAAACATTCAGTACTTC
.,TRBV18,.,TRBJ2-7,CASSPTTSNYEQYF,TGTGCCAGCTCACCAACTACTAGCAACTACGAGCAGTACTTC
TRBD1,TRBV4-1,.,TRBJ1-5,CASSHTRTGGNQPQHF,TGCGCCAGCAGCCACACACGGACAGGGGGCAATCAGCCCCAGCATTTT
TRBD1,TRBV2,few,TRBJ1-1,CASSWDREAFF,TGTGCCAGCAGTTGGGACAGGGAAGCTTTCTTT
.,TRBV5-8,.,TRBJ2-3,CATGARGPDTQYF,TGTGCCACGGGGGCCAGGGGTCCAGATACGCAGTATTTT
.,TRBV9,.,TRBJ2-1,CASSVALYNEQFF,TGTGCCAGCAGCGTAGCCCTGTACAATGAGCAGTTCTTC
TRBD1,TRBV6-1,.,TRBJ2-1,CASSPDRVSHNEQFF,TGTGCCAGCAGCCCCGACAGGGTCAGCCACAATGAGCAGTTCTTC
.,TRBV7-3,.,TRBJ2-7,CASSRTGAGIDEQYF,TGTGCCAGCAGCCGAACCGGGGCCGGAATCGACGAGCAGTACTTC
TRBD1,TRBV6-6,.,TRBJ2-7,CASSYGQGASYEQYF,TGTGCCAGCAGTTACGGGCAGGGGGCCTCCTACGAGCAGTACTTC
.,TRBV25-1,few,TRBJ2-5,CASSESRDQETQYF,TGTGCCAGCAGTGAATCGAGGGACCAAGAGACCCAGTACTTC
TRBD1,TRBV5-4,.,TRBJ2-2,CASSRQGANTGELFF,TGTGCCAGCAGTCGACAGGGGGCAAACACCGGGGAGCTGTTTTTT
TRBD1,TRBV23-1,.,TRBJ1-1,CASSQPGTGGGNTEAFF,TGCGCCAGCAGTCAACCTGGGACAGGGGGCGGTAACACTGAAGCTTTCTTT
.,TRBV6-5,.,TRBJ2-2,CASSYPYTGELFF,TGTGCCAGCAGTTACCCGTACACCGGGGAGCTGTTTTTT
.,TRBV9,.,TRBJ2-1,CASSVVTGNNEQFF,TGTGCCAGCAGCGTAGTGACAGGTAACAATGAGCAGTTCTTC
TRBD1,TRBV4-1,.,TRBJ2-7,CASSYSYRDRSYEQYF,TGCGCCAGCAGCTATTCATACCGGGACAGGTCCTACGAGCAGTACTTC
.,TRBV15,.,TRBJ2-7,CATSRDRAHSYEQYF,TGTGCCACCAGCAGAGACAGGGCCCACTCCTACGAGCAGTACTTC
TRBD2,TRBV19,.,TRBJ2-1,CASSSRTSGIYNEQFF,TGTGCCAGTAGTTCAAGGACTAGCGGGATATACAATGAGCAGTTCTTC
TRBD1,TRBV30,.,TRBJ2-7,CAWSMRGQGYEQYF,TGTGCCTGGAGTATGCGCGGACAGGGCTACGAGCAGTACTTC
.,TRBV28,.,TRBJ2-5,CASSRRVAKETQYF,TGTGCCAGCAGCCGCAGGGTAGCAAAAGAGACCCAGTACTTC
.,TRBV5-6,.,TRBJ1-5,CASSLRGPSNQPQHF,TGTGCCAGCAGCTTAAGGGGTCCGAGCAATCAGCCCCAGCATTTT